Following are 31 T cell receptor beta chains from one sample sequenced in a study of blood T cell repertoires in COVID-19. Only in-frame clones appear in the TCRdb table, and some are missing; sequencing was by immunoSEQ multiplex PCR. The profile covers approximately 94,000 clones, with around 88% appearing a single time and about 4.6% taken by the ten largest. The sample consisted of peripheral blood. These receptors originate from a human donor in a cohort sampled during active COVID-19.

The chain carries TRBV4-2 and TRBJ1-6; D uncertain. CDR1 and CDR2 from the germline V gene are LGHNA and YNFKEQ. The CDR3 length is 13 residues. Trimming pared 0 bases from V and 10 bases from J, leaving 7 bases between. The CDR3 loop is CASSQDPPSPLHF. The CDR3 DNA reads TGTGCCAGCAGCCAAGATCCCCCATCACCCCTCCACTTT.

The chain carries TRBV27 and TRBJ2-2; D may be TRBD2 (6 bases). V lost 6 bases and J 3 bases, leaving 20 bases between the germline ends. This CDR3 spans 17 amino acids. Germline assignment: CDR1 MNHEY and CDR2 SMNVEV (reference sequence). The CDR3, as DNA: TGTGCCAGCAGCTCGACTAGTGAGTTTCCTTACACCGGGGAGCTGTTTTTT. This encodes CASSSTSEFPYTGELFF.

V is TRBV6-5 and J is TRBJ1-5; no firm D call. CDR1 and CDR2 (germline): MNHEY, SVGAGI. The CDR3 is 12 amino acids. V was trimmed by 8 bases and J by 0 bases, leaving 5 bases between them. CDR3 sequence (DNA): TGTGCCAGCTGTATTAGCAATCAGCCCCAGCATTTT. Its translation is CASCISNQPQHF.

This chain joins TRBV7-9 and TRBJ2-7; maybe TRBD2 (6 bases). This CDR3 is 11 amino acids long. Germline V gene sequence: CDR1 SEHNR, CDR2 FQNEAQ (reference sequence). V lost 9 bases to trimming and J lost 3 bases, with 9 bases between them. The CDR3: CASRRGYEQYF. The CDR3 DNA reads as TGTGCCAGTAGGAGGGGCTACGAGCAGTACTTC.

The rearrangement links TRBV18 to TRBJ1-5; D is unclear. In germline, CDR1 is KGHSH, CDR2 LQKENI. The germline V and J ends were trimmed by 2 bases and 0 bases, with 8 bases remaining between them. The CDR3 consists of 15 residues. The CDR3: CASSPGGNSNQPQHF. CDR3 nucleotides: TGTGCCAGCTCACCAGGCGGCAATAGCAATCAGCCCCAGCATTTT.

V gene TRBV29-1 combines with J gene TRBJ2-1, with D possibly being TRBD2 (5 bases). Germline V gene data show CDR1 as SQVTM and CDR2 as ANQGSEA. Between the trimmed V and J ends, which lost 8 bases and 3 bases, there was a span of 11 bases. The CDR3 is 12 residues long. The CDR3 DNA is TGCAGCACCCGGGGAGACTACAATGAGCAGTTCTTC. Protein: CSTRGDYNEQFF.

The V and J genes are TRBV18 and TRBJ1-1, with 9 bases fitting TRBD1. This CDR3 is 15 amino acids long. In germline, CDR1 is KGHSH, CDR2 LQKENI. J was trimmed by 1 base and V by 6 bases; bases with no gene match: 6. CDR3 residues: CASSQRTGENTEAFF. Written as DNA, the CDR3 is TGTGCCAGCTCCCAGAGGACAGGGGAGAACACTGAAGCTTTCTTT. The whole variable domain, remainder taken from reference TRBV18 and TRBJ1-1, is NAGVMQNPRHLVRRRGQEARLRCSPMKGHSHVYWYRQLPEEGLKFMVYLQKENIIDESGMPKERFSAEFPKEGPSILRIQQVVRGDSAAYFCASSQRTGENTEAFFGQGTRLTVV.

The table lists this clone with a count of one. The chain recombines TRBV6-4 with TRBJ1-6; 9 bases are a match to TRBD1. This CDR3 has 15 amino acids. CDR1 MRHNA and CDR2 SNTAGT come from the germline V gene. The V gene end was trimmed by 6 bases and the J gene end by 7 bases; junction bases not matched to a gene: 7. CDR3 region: CASSLDRGTNSPLHF. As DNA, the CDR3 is TGTGCCAGCAGCTTAGACAGGGGGACGAATTCACCCCTCCACTTT.

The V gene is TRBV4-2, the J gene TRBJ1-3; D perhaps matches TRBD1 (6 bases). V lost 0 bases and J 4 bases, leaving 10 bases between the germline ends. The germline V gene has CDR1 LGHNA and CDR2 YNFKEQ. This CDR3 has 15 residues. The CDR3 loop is CASSQETGWGNTIYF. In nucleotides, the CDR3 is TGTGCCAGCAGCCAAGAAACAGGGTGGGGAAACACCATATATTTT.

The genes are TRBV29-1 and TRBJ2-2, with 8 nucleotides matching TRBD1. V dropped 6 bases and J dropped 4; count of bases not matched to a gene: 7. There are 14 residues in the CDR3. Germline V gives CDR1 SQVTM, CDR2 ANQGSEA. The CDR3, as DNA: TGCAGCGTGAGGACAGGGCCTTTCACCGGGGAGCTGTTTTTT. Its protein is CSVRTGPFTGELFF.

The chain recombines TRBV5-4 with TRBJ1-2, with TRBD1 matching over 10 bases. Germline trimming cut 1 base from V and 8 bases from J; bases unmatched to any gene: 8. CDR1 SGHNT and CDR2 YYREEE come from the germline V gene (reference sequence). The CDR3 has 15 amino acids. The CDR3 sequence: CASSLMGQGLRGYTF. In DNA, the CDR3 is TGTGCCAGCAGCTTGATGGGACAGGGGTTGCGAGGCTACACCTTC.

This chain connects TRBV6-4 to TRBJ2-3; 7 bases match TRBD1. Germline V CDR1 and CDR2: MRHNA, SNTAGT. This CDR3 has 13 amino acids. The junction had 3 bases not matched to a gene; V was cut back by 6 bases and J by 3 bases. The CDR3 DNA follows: TGTGCCAGCAGCAGACAGGGAACAGATACGCAGTATTTT. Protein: CASSRQGTDTQYF.

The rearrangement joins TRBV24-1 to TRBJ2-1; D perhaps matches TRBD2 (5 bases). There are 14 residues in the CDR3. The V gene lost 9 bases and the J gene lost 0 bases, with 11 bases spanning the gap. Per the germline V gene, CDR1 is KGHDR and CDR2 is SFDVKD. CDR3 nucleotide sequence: TGTGCCACCGCAAGCGGTAGCTCCTACAATGAGCAGTTCTTC. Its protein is CATASGSSYNEQFF.

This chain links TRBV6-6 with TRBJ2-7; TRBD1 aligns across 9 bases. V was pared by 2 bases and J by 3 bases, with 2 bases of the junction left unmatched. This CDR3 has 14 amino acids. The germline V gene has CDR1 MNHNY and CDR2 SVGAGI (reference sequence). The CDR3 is CASSYQGQGYEQYF. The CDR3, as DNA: TGTGCCAGCAGTTACCAGGGACAGGGCTACGAGCAGTACTTC.

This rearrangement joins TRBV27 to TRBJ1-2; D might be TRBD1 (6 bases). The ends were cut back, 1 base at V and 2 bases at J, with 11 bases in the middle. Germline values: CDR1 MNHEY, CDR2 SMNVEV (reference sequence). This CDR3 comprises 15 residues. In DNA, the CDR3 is TGTGCCAGCAGTTTATGGGGGACACTGAACTATGGCTACACCTTC. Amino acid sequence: CASSLWGTLNYGYTF.

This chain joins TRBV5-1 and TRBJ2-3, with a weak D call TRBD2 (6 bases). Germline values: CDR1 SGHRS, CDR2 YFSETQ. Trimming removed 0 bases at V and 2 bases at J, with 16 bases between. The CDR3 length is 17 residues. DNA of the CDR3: TGCGCCAGCAGCTTGGCCGGGGCGGGACGGGTCACAGATACGCAGTATTTT. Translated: CASSLAGAGRVTDTQYF. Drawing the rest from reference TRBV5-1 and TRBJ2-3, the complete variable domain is KAGVTQTPRYLIKTRGQQVTLSCSPISGHRSVSWYQQTPGQGLQFLFEYFSETQRNKGNFPGRFSGRQFSNSRSEMNVSTLELGDSALYLCASSLAGAGRVTDTQYFGPGTRLTVL.

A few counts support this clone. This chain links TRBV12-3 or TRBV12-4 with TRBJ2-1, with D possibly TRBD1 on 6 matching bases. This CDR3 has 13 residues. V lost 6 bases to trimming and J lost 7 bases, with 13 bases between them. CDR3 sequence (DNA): TGTGCCAGCAGCAGCGGCAGGGGAAATGAGCAGTTCTTC. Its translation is CASSSGRGNEQFF.

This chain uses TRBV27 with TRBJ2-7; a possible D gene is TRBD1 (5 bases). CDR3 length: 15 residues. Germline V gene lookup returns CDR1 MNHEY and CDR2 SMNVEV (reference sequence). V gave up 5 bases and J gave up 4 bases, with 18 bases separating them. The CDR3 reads CASSPIQGVGYEQYF. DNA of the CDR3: TGTGCCAGCAGTCCGATCCAGGGTGTCGGGTACGAGCAGTACTTC.

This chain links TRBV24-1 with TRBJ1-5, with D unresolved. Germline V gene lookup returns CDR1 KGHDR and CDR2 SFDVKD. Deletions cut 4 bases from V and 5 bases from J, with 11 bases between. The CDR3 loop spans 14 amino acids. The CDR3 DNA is TGTGCCACCAGTGACTCGGGTACGGATCAGCCCCAGCATTTT. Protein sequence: CATSDSGTDQPQHF.

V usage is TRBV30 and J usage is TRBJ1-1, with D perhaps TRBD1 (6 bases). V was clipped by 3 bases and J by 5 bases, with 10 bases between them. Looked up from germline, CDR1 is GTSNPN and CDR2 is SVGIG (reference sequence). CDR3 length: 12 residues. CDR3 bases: TGTGCCTGGAGCAACAGGGTAACTGAAGCTTTCTTT. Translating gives CAWSNRVTEAFF.

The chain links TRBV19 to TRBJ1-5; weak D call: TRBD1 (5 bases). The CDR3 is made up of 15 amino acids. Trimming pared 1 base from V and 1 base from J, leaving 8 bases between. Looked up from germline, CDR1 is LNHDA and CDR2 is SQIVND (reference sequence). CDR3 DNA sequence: TGTGCCAGTAGTATAGTCCCAGGGAGCAATCAGCCCCAGCATTTT. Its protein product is CASSIVPGSNQPQHF.

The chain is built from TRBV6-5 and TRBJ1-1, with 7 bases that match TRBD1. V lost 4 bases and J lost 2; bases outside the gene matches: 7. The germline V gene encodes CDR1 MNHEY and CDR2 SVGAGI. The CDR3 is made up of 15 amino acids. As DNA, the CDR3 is TGTGCCAGCAGTTCCCCTACAGGGGTTAACACTGAAGCTTTCTTT. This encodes CASSSPTGVNTEAFF.

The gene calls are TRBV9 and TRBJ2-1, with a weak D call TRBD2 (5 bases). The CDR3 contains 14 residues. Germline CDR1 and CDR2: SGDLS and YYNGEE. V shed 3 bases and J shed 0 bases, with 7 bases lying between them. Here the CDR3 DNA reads TGTGCCAGCAGCGCGGGGAGCTCCTACAATGAGCAGTTCTTC. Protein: CASSAGSSYNEQFF.

In DNA, the CDR3 is TGTGCCAGCAGTTCCCCCAGGGGGTACACCTACGAGCAGTACTTC. This codes for CASSSPRGYTYEQYF. The chain has TRBV6-6 and TRBJ2-7; 7 nucleotides align to TRBD1. The CDR3 sequence is 15 residues long. V lost 4 bases, J lost 2 bases, and 8 bases stayed unmatched. Germline CDR1 MNHNY, CDR2 SVGAGI (reference sequence).

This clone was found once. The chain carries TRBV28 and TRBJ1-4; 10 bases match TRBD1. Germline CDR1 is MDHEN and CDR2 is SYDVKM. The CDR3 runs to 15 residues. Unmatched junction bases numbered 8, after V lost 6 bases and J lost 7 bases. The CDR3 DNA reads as TGTGCCAGCAGGACTGACAGGGGGCGGCTTGAAAAACTGTTTTTT. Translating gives CASRTDRGRLEKLFF.

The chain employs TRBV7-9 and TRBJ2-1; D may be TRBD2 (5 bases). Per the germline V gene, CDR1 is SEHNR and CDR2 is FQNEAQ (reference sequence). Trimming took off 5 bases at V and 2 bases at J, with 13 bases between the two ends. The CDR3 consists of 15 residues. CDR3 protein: CASSRRGEPYNEQFF. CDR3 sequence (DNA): TGTGCCAGCAGCCGCCGTGGGGAGCCCTACAATGAGCAGTTCTTC. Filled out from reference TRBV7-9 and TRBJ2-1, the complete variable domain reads DTGVSQNPRHKITKRGQNVTFRCDPISEHNRLYWYRQTLGQGPEFLTYFQNEAQLEKSRLLSDRFSAERPKGSFSTLEIQRTEQGDSAMYLCASSRRGEPYNEQFFGPGTRLTVL.

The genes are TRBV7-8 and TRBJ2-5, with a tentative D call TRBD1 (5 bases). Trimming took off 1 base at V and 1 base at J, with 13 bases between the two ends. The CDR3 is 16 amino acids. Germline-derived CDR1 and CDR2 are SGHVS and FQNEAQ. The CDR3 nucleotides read TGTGCCAGCAGCTTAGATCACAGGATGATCCAAGAGACCCAGTACTTC. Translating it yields CASSLDHRMIQETQYF.

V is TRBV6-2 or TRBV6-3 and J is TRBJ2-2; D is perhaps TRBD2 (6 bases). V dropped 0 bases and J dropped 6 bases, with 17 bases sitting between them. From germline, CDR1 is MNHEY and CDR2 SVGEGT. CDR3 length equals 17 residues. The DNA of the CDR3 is TGTGCCAGCAGTTACTCGGGGAATGTCGGGGGTTCCGGGGAGCTGTTTTTT. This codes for CASSYSGNVGGSGELFF.

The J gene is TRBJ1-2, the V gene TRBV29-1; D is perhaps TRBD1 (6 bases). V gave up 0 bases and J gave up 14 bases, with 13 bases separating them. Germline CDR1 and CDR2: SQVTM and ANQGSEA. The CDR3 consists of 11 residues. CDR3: CSVEDGRGVTF. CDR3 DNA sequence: TGCAGCGTTGAAGACGGCAGGGGCGTAACCTTC.

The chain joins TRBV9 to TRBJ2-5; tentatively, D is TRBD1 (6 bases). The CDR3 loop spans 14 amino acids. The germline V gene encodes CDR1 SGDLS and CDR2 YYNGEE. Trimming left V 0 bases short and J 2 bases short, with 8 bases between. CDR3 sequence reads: CASSVGRGQETQYF. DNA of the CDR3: TGTGCCAGCAGCGTAGGCAGGGGACAAGAGACCCAGTACTTC.

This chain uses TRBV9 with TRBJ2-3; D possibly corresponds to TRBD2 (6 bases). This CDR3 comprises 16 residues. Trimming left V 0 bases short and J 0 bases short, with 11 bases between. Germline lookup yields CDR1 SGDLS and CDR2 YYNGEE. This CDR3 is CASSVGGGTSTDTQYF. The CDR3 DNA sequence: TGTGCCAGCAGCGTAGGTGGCGGGACTAGCACAGATACGCAGTATTTT.